The 29 T cell receptor beta chains in this list originate from one sample, sequenced in a study of cytomegalovirus exposure and HLA in healthy donors. Both 60 Vbeta primers and 13 Jbeta primers went into the PCR. Generated by immunoSEQ multiplex PCR, the TCRdb table keeps only in-frame clones and is missing some. The sample consists of roughly 130,000 clones, around 8.5% of them appearing once. Sequencing input: PBMCs. These receptors all stem from a man in his forties in good health and CMV-seronegative.

The V call is TRBV7-9, the J call TRBJ1-2; D is possibly TRBD1 (6 bases). Between the trimmed V and J ends, which lost 6 bases and 5 bases, there was a span of 13 bases. The CDR3 spans 13 residues. CDR1 and CDR2 from the germline V gene are SEHNR and FQNEAQ (reference sequence). CDR3 in amino acids: CASSGDRYYGYTF. CDR3 coding DNA: TGTGCCAGCAGTGGTGACAGGTATTATGGCTACACCTTC.

The chain couples TRBV10-3 to TRBJ1-1; TRBD1 might be the D (5 bases). Trimming took 8 bases from V and 7 from J, leaving 8 bases between them. Germline loops: CDR1 ENHRY, CDR2 SYGVKD. This CDR3 spans 10 amino acids. CDR3 in DNA: TGTGCCATCGGGGGGATTGAAGCTTTCTTT. This encodes CAIGGIEAFF.

About this clone itself: In the same sample, other DNA sequences code for this CDR3. The V call is TRBV29-1, the J call TRBJ1-1; D might be TRBD1 (5 bases). The CDR3 contains 12 residues. Per the germline V gene, CDR1 is SQVTM and CDR2 is ANQGSEA. Trimming took off 3 bases at V and 5 bases at J, with 10 bases between the two ends. The CDR3 region has the DNA TGCAGCGTTGAGGGGGGGGGTACTGAAGCTTTCTTT. It specifies CSVEGGGTEAFF.

This clone has only a few counts. The chain is built from TRBV11-2 and TRBJ2-3, with TRBD2 identical over 11 bases. This CDR3 has 16 amino acids. Trimming removed 6 bases from V and 3 bases from J; junction bases left unmatched: 8. Germline V gene data show CDR1 as SGHAT and CDR2 as FQNNGV. The CDR3 DNA sequence: TGTGCCAGCAGTCCCACTAGCGGGGGAGGGACAGATACGCAGTATTTT. Amino acid sequence: CASSPTSGGGTDTQYF.

This clone was detected only a few times. The chain has TRBV29-1 and TRBJ2-3; 7 bases agree with TRBD2. The V gene end was trimmed by 1 base and the J gene end by 8 bases; junction bases not matched to a gene: 6. Germline CDR1 and CDR2: SQVTM and ANQGSEA. The CDR3 is 13 residues long. Written as DNA, the CDR3 is TGCAGCGTTGAAGGGGAGGGTCCGGGTACGCAGTATTTT. Residues: CSVEGEGPGTQYF.

This clone was observed a handful of times. The chain uses TRBV19 and TRBJ2-1; D may be TRBD1 (5 bases). The CDR3 extends over 13 amino acids. Between the trimmed V and J ends, which lost 5 bases and 10 bases, there was a span of 15 bases. The germline gives CDR1 LNHDA, CDR2 SQIVND (reference sequence). The CDR3 spells CASSPPPKGEQFF. DNA for the CDR3: TGTGCCAGTAGTCCCCCCCCGAAGGGGGAGCAGTTCTTC.

This clone has more than one count but fewer than ten. V gene TRBV5-6 combines with J gene TRBJ2-1; 8 nucleotides match TRBD2. The V segment lost 5 bases and the J segment 2 bases; nucleotides outside the gene matches: 15. The CDR3 totals 18 residues. The germline V gene has CDR1 SGHDT and CDR2 YYEEEE. As DNA, the CDR3 is TGTGCCAGCAGTCCTCTAGCGGGCCAACCTTTGGCCTACAATGAGCAGTTCTTC. As protein: CASSPLAGQPLAYNEQFF.

This clone appeared many times. The genes are TRBV6-4 and TRBJ2-3, with 10 bases fitting TRBD2. This CDR3 has 14 amino acids. The junction had 0 bases not matched to a gene; V was cut back by 5 bases and J by 1 base. Germline CDR1 reads MRHNA; CDR2 reads SNTAGT. This CDR3 reads CASSTSGGTDTQYF. Here the CDR3 DNA reads TGTGCCAGCAGTACTAGCGGGGGCACAGATACGCAGTATTTT.

V usage is TRBV5-8 and J usage is TRBJ2-1; 10 bases align to TRBD1. The germline CDR1 and CDR2 sequences are SGHTS and YDEGEE. The CDR3 length is 15 residues. Trimming took 6 bases from V and 8 from J; bases not matched to a gene: 11. DNA of the CDR3: TGTGCCAGCAACCCCGGGACAGGGGTTTACTATGAGCAGTTCTTC. Translation: CASNPGTGVYYEQFF.

This clone was detected only a few times. V and J are TRBV5-4 and TRBJ1-3; D is undetermined. Per the germline V gene, CDR1 is SGHNT and CDR2 is YYREEE (reference sequence). CDR3 length: 15 residues. Trimming took off 1 base at V and 0 bases at J, with 8 bases between the two ends. This CDR3 is CASSLLTDSGNTIYF. The CDR3 bases are TGTGCCAGCAGCTTGCTAACCGACTCTGGAAACACCATATATTTT.

The CDR3 region is CASSLWPPTRTYTDTQYF. The CDR3 DNA follows: TGTGCCAGCAGCTTATGGCCCCCTACGCGGACTTACACAGATACGCAGTATTTT. The genes are TRBV7-2 and TRBJ2-3; D possibly corresponds to TRBD2 (5 bases). This CDR3 has 18 amino acids. Germline-derived CDR1 and CDR2 are SGHTA and FQGNSA. V was trimmed by 2 bases and J by 2 bases, leaving 20 bases between them. Together with reference TRBV7-2 and TRBJ2-3, the CDR3 gives the full variable domain: GAGVSQSPSNKVTEKGKDVELRCDPISGHTALYWYRQSLGQGLEFLIYFQGNSAPDKSGLPSDRFSAERTGGSVSTLTIQRTQQEDSAVYLCASSLWPPTRTYTDTQYFGPGTRLTVL.

The V gene is TRBV10-3, the J gene TRBJ1-1; TRBD1 matches at 8 bases. This CDR3 region has 13 residues. Germline-derived CDR1 and CDR2 are ENHRY and SYGVKD. V trimming: 6 bases; J trimming: 1 base; junction bases outside the gene matches: 1. CDR3 amino acids: CAISGQGNTEAFF. CDR3 nucleotides: TGTGCCATCAGCGGACAGGGGAACACTGAAGCTTTCTTT.

The chain couples TRBV4-1 to TRBJ2-1, with a weak D call TRBD1 (5 bases). From germline, CDR1 is MGHRA and CDR2 YSYEKL. The CDR3 length is 12 residues. V lost 6 bases and J lost 4, with 7 bases in between. The CDR3 DNA reads TGCGCCAGCAGTAAGGGGTACAATGAGCAGTTCTTC. It translates to CASSKGYNEQFF.

This clone was detected only a few times. The J gene is TRBJ1-6, the V gene TRBV5-1; 7 positions agree with TRBD1. Germline loops: CDR1 SGHRS, CDR2 YFSETQ. With V trimmed by 4 bases and J by 0 bases, 7 bases remained unmatched. The CDR3 totals 17 residues. The CDR3 DNA is TGCGCCAGCAGCGCTGGGACAGCGAGCTCCTATAATTCACCCCTCCACTTT. Its protein product is CASSAGTASSYNSPLHF. Looking up the rest from reference TRBV5-1 and TRBJ1-6 gives the full variable domain: KAGVTQTPRYLIKTRGQQVTLSCSPISGHRSVSWYQQTPGQGLQFLFEYFSETQRNKGNFPGRFSGRQFSNSRSEMNVSTLELGDSALYLCASSAGTASSYNSPLHFGNGTRLTVT.

This clone has more than one count but fewer than ten. The chain is built from TRBV5-1 and TRBJ1-5, with D possibly TRBD1 on 5 matching bases. V was cut by 3 bases and J by 1 base, with 11 bases left in between. The CDR3 runs 15 residues. Germline lookup yields CDR1 SGHRS and CDR2 YFSETQ. The CDR3 DNA reads TGCGCCAGCAGCTGGGACGGGGGGAGCAATCAGCCCCAGCATTTT. As protein: CASSWDGGSNQPQHF.

The CDR3 loop reads CASSPRTGGENEAFF. In DNA form, the CDR3 reads TGCGCCAGCAGCCCCAGGACAGGGGGTGAAAATGAAGCTTTCTTT. This chain uses TRBV5-1 with TRBJ1-1, with 10 positions matching TRBD1. V lost 4 bases to trimming and J lost 7 bases; unmatched junction nucleotides: 10. Germline V gene sequence: CDR1 SGHRS, CDR2 YFSETQ. The CDR3 covers 15 residues. The full variable domain, in which reference TRBV5-1 and TRBJ1-1 provide the parts outside the CDR3, is KAGVTQTPRYLIKTRGQQVTLSCSPISGHRSVSWYQQTPGQGLQFLFEYFSETQRNKGNFPGRFSGRQFSNSRSEMNVSTLELGDSALYLCASSPRTGGENEAFFGQGTRLTVV.

This clone was seen a few times. The chain has TRBV27 and TRBJ2-3; D is ambiguous. The CDR3 spans 12 residues. Deletions cut 6 bases from V and 0 bases from J, with 4 bases between. Germline lookup yields CDR1 MNHEY and CDR2 SMNVEV (reference sequence). DNA of the CDR3: TGTGCCAGCAGGGGCAGCACAGATACGCAGTATTTT. Encoded protein: CASRGSTDTQYF.

The chain recombines TRBV7-2 with TRBJ2-3, with a possible D match to TRBD2 (6 bases). From germline, CDR1 is SGHTA and CDR2 FQGNSA. The CDR3 length is 13 residues. Trimming took off 8 bases at V and 5 bases at J, with 14 bases between the two ends. CDR3 sequence reads: CASAGPRGDTQYF. In DNA, the CDR3 is TGTGCCAGCGCGGGACCCCGGGGAGATACGCAGTATTTT.

This clone was detected only a few times. The chain links TRBV30 to TRBJ2-7; 7 bases line up with TRBD1. Trimming cost V 5 bases and J 3 bases; bases outside gene matches: 4. The CDR3 runs 12 residues. The germline CDR1 and CDR2 sequences are GTSNPN and SVGIG (reference sequence). For the CDR3, the DNA is TGTGCCTGGTCAGGGACAGTCTACGAGCAGTACTTC. It yields the protein CAWSGTVYEQYF.

This clone was seen only a few times. The J gene is TRBJ2-5, the V gene TRBV4-2; TRBD2 matches 7 bases. Germline V lookup: CDR1 LGHNA, CDR2 YNFKEQ. This CDR3 region has 16 residues. After removal of 0 bases from V and 3 bases from J, the junction contained 7 bases not matched to a gene. CDR3 residues: CASSQDLTGGKETQYF. In DNA, the CDR3 is TGTGCCAGCAGCCAAGATCTTACGGGGGGAAAAGAGACCCAGTACTTC.

This clone was observed a few times. The chain combines TRBV2 with TRBJ2-1; the match to TRBD1 covers 7 bases. The CDR3 covers 17 residues. CDR1 and CDR2 (germline): SNHLY, FYNNEI. Germline trimming cut 2 bases from V and 2 bases from J; bases unmatched to any gene: 9. The CDR3 DNA sequence: TGTGCCAGCAGTGAAAGGGGACAGCAGAGCACCTACAATGAGCAGTTCTTC. It is translated as CASSERGQQSTYNEQFF.

Notes on this clone: A read error may produce the germline difference seen at one junction end. V is TRBV7-9 and J is TRBJ1-1; TRBD1 is a possible D gene (5 bases). The CDR3 contains 14 residues. From germline, CDR1 is SEHNR and CDR2 FQNEAQ (reference sequence). The CDR3 DNA is TGTGCCAGCAGCTTAGGTCAGGGAGGGACTGGAGCTTTCTTT. Amino acids: CASSLGQGGTGAFF.

The sample holds a few counts of this clone. V is TRBV10-3 and J is TRBJ2-5; TRBD1 is a possible D gene (5 bases). The J call may not be correct, given that the DNA end is closer to TRBJ2-7. Germline V lookup: CDR1 ENHRY, CDR2 SYGVKD. The CDR3 has 14 amino acids. The CDR3 sequence is CAISESGHSYEQYF. CDR3 sequence (DNA): TGTGCCATCAGTGAGTCGGGGCATTCCTACGAGCAGTACTTC.

The J gene is TRBJ2-5, the V gene TRBV11-3; TRBD2 matches 9 bases. V trimming: 5 bases; J trimming: 5 bases; junction bases outside the gene matches: 6. CDR1 and CDR2 (germline): SGHNT, YENEEA. This CDR3 contains 14 residues. CDR3 bases: TGTGCCAGCAGCCGGGGACTAGCAGGGGAGACCCAGTACTTC. This translates into CASSRGLAGETQYF.

V gene TRBV19 combines with J gene TRBJ2-7; TRBD1 matches 8 bases. The CDR3 has 14 amino acids. Germline CDR1 reads LNHDA; CDR2 reads SQIVND (reference sequence). Germline trimming cut 3 bases from V and 5 bases from J; bases unmatched to any gene: 6. This chain's CDR3 is CASSIRGQGDEQYF. CDR3 DNA: TGTGCCAGTAGTATTCGTGGACAGGGAGACGAGCAGTACTTC.

The DNA of the CDR3 is TGCGCCAGCAGTGAAAGACAGGGGGCCGGCTACACCTTC. Its translation is CASSERQGAGYTF. The V call is TRBV10-2, the J call TRBJ1-2, with TRBD1 matching 10 bases. The V gene's germline CDR1 is WSHSY and CDR2 SAAADI. V was pared by 3 bases and J by 8 bases, with 3 bases of the junction left unmatched. CDR3 length: 13 amino acids.

This clone has more than one count but fewer than ten. This sequence joins TRBV11-2 and TRBJ1-6, with a weak D call TRBD1 (5 bases). The CDR3 contains 15 residues. In germline, CDR1 is SGHAT, CDR2 FQNNGV. Trimming pared 5 bases from V and 6 bases from J, leaving 14 bases between. The CDR3 DNA sequence: TGTGCCAGCAGCCCTACCAGGGTTGGTAATTCACCCCTCCACTTT. This translates into CASSPTRVGNSPLHF.

The chain recombines TRBV16 with TRBJ1-1, with TRBD1 identical over 10 bases. From germline, CDR1 is KGHSY and CDR2 FQNENV. The V segment lost 8 bases and the J segment 1 base; nucleotides outside the gene matches: 4. The CDR3 has 14 amino acids. DNA of the CDR3: TGTGCCAGCGACCGGGACAGGGGGAACACTGAAGCTTTCTTT. Its translation: CASDRDRGNTEAFF. Full variable domain (outside the CDR3, taken from reference TRBV16 and TRBJ1-1): GEEVAQTPKHLVRGEGQKAKLYCAPIKGHSYVFWYQQVLKNEFKFLISFQNENVFDETGMPKERFSAKCLPNSPCSLEIQATKLEDSAVYFCASDRDRGNTEAFFGQGTRLTVV.

This chain connects TRBV6-4 to TRBJ2-2; 8 positions match TRBD1. V dropped 4 bases and J dropped 1; count of bases not matched to a gene: 14. Germline CDR1 MRHNA, CDR2 SNTAGT. This CDR3 comprises 19 residues. The CDR3 here is CASSGGTGGNTRNTGELFF. In DNA, the CDR3 is TGTGCCAGCAGTGGCGGAACAGGGGGGAATACCAGGAACACCGGGGAGCTGTTTTTT.